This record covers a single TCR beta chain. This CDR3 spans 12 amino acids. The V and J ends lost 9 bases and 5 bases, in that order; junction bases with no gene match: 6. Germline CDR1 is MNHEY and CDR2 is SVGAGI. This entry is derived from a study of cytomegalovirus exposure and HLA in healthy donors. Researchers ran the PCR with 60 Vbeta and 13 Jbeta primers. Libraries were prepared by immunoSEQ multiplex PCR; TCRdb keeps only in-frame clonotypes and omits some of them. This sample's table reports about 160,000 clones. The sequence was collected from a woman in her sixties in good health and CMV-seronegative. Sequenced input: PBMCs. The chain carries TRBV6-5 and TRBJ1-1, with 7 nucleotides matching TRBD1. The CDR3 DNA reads TGTGCCAGTTACAGGGGCGGGACTGAAGCTTTCTTT. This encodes CASYRGGTEAFF.